This TCR beta chain was identified during a study of shared clonotypes between healthy human individuals. The assay used deep level. Clones were sequenced by immunoSEQ multiplex PCR, and TCRdb holds only the in-frame ones, with some missing. The table lists 180,000 or so clones, approximately 95% of them singletons, with more than 0.065% in the top ten. This clonotype originated in a woman aged 30 to 39 in good health. Sequenced: naive CD4+ T cells sorted from blood. Sample subset: CD45RA+ positively selected.

The CDR3 region is CASSAMGGNTGELFF. The CDR3 DNA is TGTGCCAGCAGCGCGATGGGAGGGAACACCGGGGAGCTGTTTTTT. This chain links TRBV11-2 with TRBJ2-2, with a weak D call TRBD2 (6 bases). Between the trimmed V and J ends, which lost 5 bases and 1 base, there was a span of 11 bases. The CDR3 length is 15 residues. Germline-derived CDR1 and CDR2 are SGHAT and FQNNGV.